Each of the 20 T cell receptor beta chains below was sequenced from the same sample in a study of blood T cells in healthy people across ages. Together with a sample-barcoded 5' primer, a J-beta primer mix was included in a second PCR lasting about 7 to 11 cycles. TCRdb reprocessed the 5' RACE reads with MiXCR, giving one entry per CDR3 protein. The sample records over 1,300,000 distinct CDR3 sequences, roughly 59% being singletons. The sequencing sample was made of blood. These receptors were obtained from a young man in good health.

This clonotype was recorded once. The J gene is TRBJ2-5, the V gene TRBV7-6; TRBD1 agrees at 9 bases. The germline CDR1 and CDR2 sequences are SGHVS and FNYEAQ. The CDR3 consists of 14 residues. J lost 11 bases, V lost 7 bases, and 14 bases had no gene match. This CDR3 is CASILTGGTDEQYF. The CDR3 DNA is TGTGCCAGCATCCTGACAGGGGGAACGGATGAGCAGTACTTC.

This clonotype was seen a single time. The chain couples TRBV12-3 or TRBV12-4 to TRBJ2-3; D is ambiguous. V shed 6 bases and J shed 3 bases, with 19 bases lying between them. CDR3 length: 16 residues. CDR3 DNA: TGTGCCAGCAGCTACGCAGCCATCGCCCTAACAGATACGCAGTATTTT. Translated, it gives CASSYAAIALTDTQYF.

The chain has TRBV3-1 and TRBJ2-1, with TRBD1 identical over 8 bases. The junction had 3 bases not matched to a gene; V was cut back by 1 base and J by 7 bases. There are 14 residues in the CDR3. CDR1 and CDR2 from the germline V gene are LGHDT and YNNKEL (reference sequence). The CDR3 protein is CASSQVTGVNEQFF. The DNA of the CDR3 is TGTGCCAGCAGCCAAGTGACAGGGGTAAATGAGCAGTTCTTC.

In this sample, this clonotype turned up a few times. The chain employs TRBV6-2 or TRBV6-3 and TRBJ2-5; 7 bases map to TRBD1. Trimming cost V 6 bases and J 6 bases; bases outside gene matches: 7. Germline V CDR1 and CDR2: MNHEY, SVGEGT. The CDR3 is 13 amino acids. CDR3 bases: TGTGCCAGCAGCCGACAGGGTTCAAAGACCCAGTACTTC. Its translation: CASSRQGSKTQYF.

This clonotype has only a few counts. The genes are TRBV20-1 and TRBJ2-3; 9 positions match TRBD2. The CDR3 totals 15 residues. Germline V gene data show CDR1 as DFQATT and CDR2 as SNEGSKA (reference sequence). The V segment lost 0 bases and the J segment 6 bases; nucleotides outside the gene matches: 7. CDR3 nucleotides: TGCAGTGCTAGAGATCTGAGCGGGGGGTACGATACGCAGTATTTT. Its translation is CSARDLSGGYDTQYF.

V usage is TRBV5-8 and J usage is TRBJ2-4; no definite D call. The CDR3 covers 15 residues. The germline V gene has CDR1 SGHTS and CDR2 YDEGEE. The ends were cut back, 0 bases at V and 0 bases at J, with 7 bases in the middle. DNA for the CDR3: TGTGCCAGCAGCTTGGTATCAGGAGCCAAAAACATTCAGTACTTC. Encoded protein: CASSLVSGAKNIQYF.

V and J are TRBV14 and TRBJ2-1; weak D call: TRBD1 (6 bases). Trimming removed 4 bases from V and 2 bases from J, with 15 bases in between. Germline CDR1 reads SGHDN; CDR2 reads FVKESK. CDR3 length equals 16 residues. CDR3: CASSRPGHRTYNEQFF. CDR3 nucleotides: TGTGCCAGCAGCCGACCGGGACACCGAACCTACAATGAGCAGTTCTTC.

V and J are TRBV4-3 and TRBJ2-4, with D unresolved. The J call may be faulty, since TRBJ2-7 better matches the DNA end. Germline CDR1 LGHNA, CDR2 YSLEER. This CDR3 has 13 residues. The CDR3 here is CASSHRLGYEQYF. CDR3 nucleotides: TGCGCCAGCAGCCACAGACTGGGGTACGAGCAGTACTTC.

The chain has TRBV6-4 and TRBJ2-1, with D possibly matching TRBD2 (5 bases). This CDR3 contains 15 residues. The germline V gene encodes CDR1 MRHNA and CDR2 SNTAGT. Deletions cut 7 bases from V and 5 bases from J, with 18 bases between. The CDR3 coding sequence is TGTGCCAGCAAAAACCGAGGAGGATCGGACAATGAGCAGTTCTTC. Amino acid sequence: CASKNRGGSDNEQFF.

The chain has TRBV18 and TRBJ1-2, with D possibly TRBD1 on 6 matching bases. Trimming left V 1 base short and J 3 bases short, with 15 bases between. In germline, CDR1 is KGHSH, CDR2 LQKENI. The CDR3 totals 16 residues. The CDR3 reads CASSPRPQGQDYGYTF. The DNA of the CDR3 is TGTGCCAGCTCACCACGACCACAGGGACAAGACTATGGCTACACCTTC.

A few counts support this clonotype. This chain connects TRBV14 to TRBJ2-7; D call uncertain. This CDR3 has 14 amino acids. V dropped 3 bases and J dropped 4 bases, with 13 bases sitting between them. The germline V gene encodes CDR1 SGHDN and CDR2 FVKESK. The CDR3 here is CASSQTLAFYEQYF. The DNA of the CDR3 is TGTGCCAGCAGCCAGACACTGGCCTTTTACGAGCAGTACTTC.

This clonotype was picked up one time. This chain joins TRBV6-1 and TRBJ1-2; D is ambiguous. Trimming removed 3 bases from V and 6 bases from J, with 14 bases in between. Germline loops: CDR1 MNHNS, CDR2 SASEGT. The length of the CDR3 is 14 residues. As DNA, the CDR3 is TGTGCCAGCAGTGACGGGAGGCTTAGTAATGGCTACACCTTC. Translation: CASSDGRLSNGYTF.

The V gene is TRBV10-2, the J gene TRBJ2-5; TRBD2 matches at 13 bases. Trimming cost V 3 bases and J 4 bases; bases outside gene matches: 5. The CDR3 is 16 residues long. Germline CDR1 WSHSY, CDR2 SAAADI. CDR3 sequence reads: CASSELAGGLGETQYF. The CDR3 DNA follows: TGCGCCAGCAGTGAACTAGCGGGGGGGCTCGGAGAGACCCAGTACTTC.

This clonotype was recorded once. The genes are TRBV4-3 and TRBJ2-3; 12 nucleotides match TRBD2. V was pared by 4 bases and J by 1 base, with 6 bases of the junction left unmatched. Germline V gene sequence: CDR1 LGHNA, CDR2 YSLEER. There are 17 residues in the CDR3. Here the CDR3 reads CASSPRTSGERTDTQYF. CDR3 coding DNA: TGCGCCAGCAGCCCACGGACTAGCGGGGAGCGCACAGATACGCAGTATTTT.

Ten or more counts support this clonotype. The chain is built from TRBV10-3 and TRBJ2-7; possibly TRBD2 for D (5 bases). CDR1 ENHRY and CDR2 SYGVKD come from the germline V gene. The V end was cut by 7 bases, the J end by 4 bases, with 29 bases between. This CDR3 spans 18 amino acids. DNA of the CDR3: TGTGCCATCACTCCCCGGGGTAGGAGACAACTAGAGACTTACGAGCAGTACTTC. Amino acids: CAITPRGRRQLETYEQYF.

V and J are TRBV28 and TRBJ2-6, with a weak D call TRBD1 (5 bases). The CDR3 covers 17 residues. The germline CDR1 and CDR2 sequences are MDHEN and SYDVKM. V was shortened by 2 bases and J by 2 bases, with 13 bases between the two germline ends. CDR3 amino acids: CASSLRPVGAGANVLTF. CDR3 DNA: TGTGCCAGCAGTTTACGGCCAGTAGGGGCTGGGGCCAACGTCCTGACTTTC.

The J gene is TRBJ1-2, the V gene TRBV6-1; no reliable D call. This CDR3 region has 9 residues. CDR1 and CDR2 from the germline V gene are MNHNS and SASEGT. V lost 5 bases to trimming and J lost 6 bases, with 1 base between them. The DNA of the CDR3 is TGTGCCAGCAGTAATGGCTACACCTTC. Its translation is CASSNGYTF.

The chain is built from TRBV4-2 and TRBJ2-4, with 7 nucleotides matching TRBD2. V was clipped by 2 bases and J by 6 bases; unmatched bases: 4. The CDR3 spans 14 residues. CDR1 and CDR2 from the germline V gene are LGHNA and YNFKEQ. The CDR3 protein is CASSQSGGANIQYF. The CDR3 DNA is TGTGCCAGCAGCCAATCGGGAGGAGCAAACATTCAGTACTTC.

The chain couples TRBV18 to TRBJ2-1, with 8 bases identical to TRBD1. Matching the DNA end better, TRBJ2-7 makes the J call doubtful. Per germline, CDR1 KGHSH and CDR2 LQKENI. CDR3 length: 15 residues. CDR3 loop: CASSPGDRSSYEQYF. The CDR3 DNA reads as TGTGCCAGCTCCCCTGGGGACAGGTCCTCCTACGAGCAGTACTTC.

For this clonotype: The likely explanation is a read error, given a far larger clone one base away. J is TRBJ2-5 and V is TRBV4-1, with unresolved D. The V end lost 0 bases, the J end lost 7 bases, and 6 bases lay between the germline ends. This CDR3 comprises 12 residues. The V gene's germline CDR1 is MGHRA and CDR2 YSYEKL. This CDR3 is CASSQDRVTQYF. CDR3 nucleotides: TGCGCCAGCAGCCAAGATCGGGTGACCCAGTACTTC.